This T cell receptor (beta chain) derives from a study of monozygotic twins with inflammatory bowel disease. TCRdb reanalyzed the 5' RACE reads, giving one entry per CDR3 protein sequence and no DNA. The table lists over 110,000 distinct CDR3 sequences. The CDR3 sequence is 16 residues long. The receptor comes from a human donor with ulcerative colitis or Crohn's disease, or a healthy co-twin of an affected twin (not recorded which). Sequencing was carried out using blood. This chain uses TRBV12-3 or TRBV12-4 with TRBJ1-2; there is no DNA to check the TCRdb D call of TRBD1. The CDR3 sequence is CASSRPVGGTVDGYTF.